This T cell receptor beta chain appears in the sequencing data of a study of blood T cell repertoires in COVID-19. Study-wide context: There were acute and convalescent COVID-19 samples, and they came from the United States, Italy and Spain.

Here immunoSEQ multiplex PCR was the method, and the copy in TCRdb shows in-frame clones only, minus some. The sample lists some 150,000 clones; more than 65% were seen once. Germline CDR1 and CDR2: SGHDT and YYEEEE. This CDR3 has 13 amino acids. Trimming removed 6 bases from V and 4 bases from J; junction bases left unmatched: 5. This receptor was taken from a woman aged 50 to 60 with acute or convalescent COVID-19. Sequencing input: peripheral blood. The chain employs TRBV5-6 and TRBJ2-5, with 8 bases that match TRBD1. The DNA for the CDR3 is TGTGCCAGCACCTTCGGACAGGGAGAGACCCAGTACTTC. The encoded protein is CASTFGQGETQYF.